This T cell receptor (beta chain) stems from a study of cytomegalovirus exposure and HLA in healthy donors. General study points: In presence/absence analyses, roughly uniform sequencing depth across donors was assumed. Fewer N-insertions (relative to the roughly 660-donor mean) were reportedly seen in an Asian-associated ancestry cluster in a later analysis.

Researchers ran the PCR with 60 Vbeta and 13 Jbeta primers. Assay used: immunoSEQ multiplex PCR; TCRdb lists only in-frame clones, some missing. The data show some 200,000 clones, with over 75% seen just once and about 2.8% held by the top ten. This clone was counted only a few times. The antigen remains unidentified. The sequenced sample was PBMCs. The clonotype was recovered from a woman aged 25 to 39 in good health and CMV-seronegative.

In nucleotides, the CDR3 is TGTGCCAGCAGTTTCCTTCAGTCTTACACAGATACGCAGTATTTT. Translation gives CASSFLQSYTDTQYF. V is TRBV28 and J is TRBJ2-3, with D unresolved. V lost 3 bases and J lost 2, with 12 bases in between. The CDR3 contains 15 residues. Germline V gene sequence: CDR1 MDHEN, CDR2 SYDVKM.